The clone carrying this T cell receptor (beta chain) was found many times. Its antigen is undetermined. This entry belongs to a study of CD8 T cells in ankylosing spondylitis. Findings and limits, study-wide: Eight highly homologous variants formed a TCR beta motif that appeared characteristic of ankylosing spondylitis blood. Matched ankylosing spondylitis synovial fluid reportedly showed significant enrichment of disease-linked clones.

It was by quantitative 5'-RACE with molecular barcodes that TCR beta libraries were made. TCRdb ran MiXCR on the 5' RACE reads and lists one entry per CDR3 protein. The profile shows 180,000 or so distinct CDR3 sequences, 11% of them singletons. This TCR was sampled from a male donor with ankylosing spondylitis or in good health (not recorded which). Sequenced input: blood, either unsorted or a sorted T cell fraction (not recorded which).

CDR3 amino acids: CASSLGGTINEQFF. Written as DNA, the CDR3 is TGCGCCAGCAGCTTGGGCGGCACGATCAATGAGCAGTTCTTC. The J gene is TRBJ2-1, the V gene TRBV5-1; no clear D gene. Trimming left V 0 bases short and J 6 bases short, with 10 bases between. This CDR3 is built from 14 residues. Germline values: CDR1 SGHRS, CDR2 YFSETQ. The whole variable domain, filled in from reference TRBV5-1 and TRBJ2-1, reads KAGVTQTPRYLIKTRGQQVTLSCSPISGHRSVSWYQQTPGQGLQFLFEYFSETQRNKGNFPGRFSGRQFSNSRSEMNVSTLELGDSALYLCASSLGGTINEQFFGPGTRLTVL.